The 2 T cell receptor beta chains below were found in one sample sequenced in a study of OX40 agonist ivuxolimab in advanced cancers. The table came from immunoSEQ multiplex PCR; TCRdb's copy has only in-frame clones and leaves some out. This table has under 85,000 clones, approximately 88% appearing once. This sample comprised CD4+ or CD8+ T cells sorted from blood, obtained in a trial of the OX40 agonist ivuxolimab. The receptors derive from an adult with an advanced solid tumor such as melanoma, head and neck, liver or kidney cancer.

The chain is built from TRBV18 and TRBJ1-2, with D unresolved. Germline CDR1 and CDR2: KGHSH and LQKENI. The germline V and J ends were trimmed by 2 bases and 7 bases, with 11 bases remaining between them. This CDR3 spans 13 amino acids. CDR3 residues: CASSPAGEGGYTF. CDR3 bases: TGTGCCAGCTCACCAGCCGGGGAGGGTGGCTACACCTTC.

The rearrangement links TRBV18 to TRBJ1-2; unclear D gene. The germline V gene encodes CDR1 KGHSH and CDR2 LQKENI. The V gene lost 3 bases and the J gene lost 9 bases, with 8 bases spanning the gap. The CDR3 runs to 11 residues. The CDR3: CASSPSGSYTF. The CDR3 DNA is TGTGCCAGCTCACCGTCGGGAAGCTACACCTTC. The complete variable domain, with remaining parts taken from reference TRBV18 and TRBJ1-2, reads NAGVMQNPRHLVRRRGQEARLRCSPMKGHSHVYWYRQLPEEGLKFMVYLQKENIIDESGMPKERFSAEFPKEGPSILRIQQVVRGDSAAYFCASSPSGSYTFGSGTRLTVV.